The present T cell receptor beta chain was sequenced within a study of T cells in Graves' hyperthyroidism and ophthalmopathy. The overall study: Before treatment of any kind, peripheral blood was taken at initial diagnosis.

RNA transcripts gave rise to amplified TCR beta CDR3 regions. The HTBI set primed first-round TCR CDR3 RT-PCR. TCRdb independently ran MiXCR on the multiplex PCR reads; one entry per CDR3 protein. The top ten hold about half of the sample, which has 340,000 or so distinct CDR3 sequences, 15% to 20% seen once. Ten or more counts support this clonotype. The germline V gene encodes CDR1 SQVTM and CDR2 ANQGSEA. The CDR3 covers 12 residues. V lost 5 bases and J 6 bases, leaving 11 bases between the germline ends. The rearrangement joins TRBV29-1 to TRBJ2-1, with D hard to call. Sequencing was carried out using blood. The receptor was derived from a woman aged 45-59 years with Graves' hyperthyroidism. The CDR3 is CSVRLNSNEQFF. DNA for the CDR3: TGCAGCGTTCGGCTCAATAGCAATGAGCAGTTCTTC.